This T cell receptor beta chain derives from a study of blood T cell repertoires in COVID-19. Study-level background: COVID-19 samples from acute and convalescent phases originated in the United States, Italy and Spain.

The method was immunoSEQ multiplex PCR; TCRdb's version includes in-frame clones alone and lacks a portion of them. The sample carries 35,000 to 55,000 clones, 80% to 85% recorded once. The CDR3 length is 15 residues. Germline V gene lookup returns CDR1 GTSNPN and CDR2 SVGIG (reference sequence). V shed 4 bases and J shed 6 bases, with 21 bases lying between them. The source material was peripheral blood. This receptor was obtained from a man in his sixties with active COVID-19. The chain is built from TRBV30 and TRBJ1-2, with D maybe TRBD1 (5 bases). The CDR3 DNA follows: TGTGCCTGGAAGTTCGGGGGGTCAATTAGCGATGGCTACACCTTC. Protein: CAWKFGGSISDGYTF.